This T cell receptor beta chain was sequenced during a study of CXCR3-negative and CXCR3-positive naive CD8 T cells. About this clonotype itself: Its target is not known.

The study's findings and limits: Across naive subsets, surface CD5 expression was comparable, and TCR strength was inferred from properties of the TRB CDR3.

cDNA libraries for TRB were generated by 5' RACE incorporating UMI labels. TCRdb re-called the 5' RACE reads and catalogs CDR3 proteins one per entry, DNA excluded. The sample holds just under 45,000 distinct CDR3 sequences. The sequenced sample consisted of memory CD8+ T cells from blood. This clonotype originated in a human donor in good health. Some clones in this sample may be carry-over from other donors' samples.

The CDR3 loop is CSARDLGLGVANYGYTF. J is TRBJ1-2 and V is TRBV20-1; the D call of TRBD1 rests on TCRdb alone, since no DNA is present to check it. The germline V gene encodes CDR1 DFQATT and CDR2 SNEGSKA (reference sequence). The CDR3 runs 17 residues.